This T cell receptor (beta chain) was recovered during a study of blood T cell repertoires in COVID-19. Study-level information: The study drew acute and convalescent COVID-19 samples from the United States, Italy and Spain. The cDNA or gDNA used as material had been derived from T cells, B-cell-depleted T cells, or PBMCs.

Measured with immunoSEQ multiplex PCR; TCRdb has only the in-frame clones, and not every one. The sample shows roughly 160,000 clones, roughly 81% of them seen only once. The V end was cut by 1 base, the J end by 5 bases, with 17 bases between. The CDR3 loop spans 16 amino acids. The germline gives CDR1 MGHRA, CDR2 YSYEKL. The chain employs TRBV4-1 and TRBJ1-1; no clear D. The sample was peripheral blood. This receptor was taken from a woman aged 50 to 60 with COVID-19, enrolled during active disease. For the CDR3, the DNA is TGCGCCAGCAGCCAAGGGAAACAGAGAGGGATAACTGAAGCTTTCTTT. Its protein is CASSQGKQRGITEAFF.